This T cell receptor (beta chain) emerged from a study of cytomegalovirus exposure and HLA in healthy donors. Overall study context: Inside one of the first data releases sat about 85 million unique TCRs taken from HLA-typed donors.

CDR3 size: 13 residues. Germline CDR1 is SGHTA and CDR2 is FQGNSA. V trimming: 5 bases; J trimming: 11 bases; junction bases outside the gene matches: 8. PCR amplification relied on 60 Vbeta primers (plus 13 Jbeta primers). Some clones are missing from TCRdb's copy, which holds only in-frame ones; the method was immunoSEQ multiplex PCR. The profile shows about 34,000 clones, approximately 86% of them singletons. The clonotype originates from a woman under 30 in good health and CMV-seropositive. The chain couples TRBV7-2 to TRBJ1-1, with 10 bases fitting TRBD1. The sample comprised PBMCs. CDR3 sequence (DNA): TGTGCCAGCAGCCGGGACAGGGGAAGGGAGGCTTTCTTT. It encodes CASSRDRGREAFF.